The 10 T cell receptor beta chains below all came from one sample that was sequenced in a study of monozygotic twins with inflammatory bowel disease. TCRdb re-called the 5' RACE reads and gives one entry per CDR3 protein, without DNA. This table lists 350,000 to 500,000 distinct CDR3 sequences. The specimen sequenced was blood. The receptors here all came from a human donor with ulcerative colitis or Crohn's disease, or a healthy co-twin of an affected twin (not recorded which).

The chain combines TRBV14 with TRBJ2-1; TCRdb's assignment of TRBD2 cannot be checked, as there is no DNA. Germline loops: CDR1 SGHDN, CDR2 FVKESK. The CDR3 sequence is 18 residues long. The CDR3 loop is CASSQGGGIAGVYQEQFF.

The V call is TRBV24-1, the J call TRBJ2-3. CDR1 is KGHDR and CDR2 is SFDVKD in the germline V gene. The CDR3 is made up of 11 amino acids. The CDR3 loop reads CATSESDTQYF.

The rearrangement uses TRBV12-5 and TRBJ2-2; lacking DNA, the TRBD2 call made by TCRdb goes unchecked. The CDR3 contains 15 residues. The germline gives CDR1 LGHNT, CDR2 FRNRAP. This CDR3 reads CASGSRLPGTGELFF.

The V gene is TRBV10-3, the J gene TRBJ2-7; lacking DNA, the TRBD1 call made by TCRdb goes unchecked. This CDR3 has 15 residues. Germline CDR1 ENHRY, CDR2 SYGVKD. CDR3 in amino acids: CAITMEGQGASEQYF.

The chain couples TRBV20-1 to TRBJ1-1. The germline gives CDR1 DFQATT, CDR2 SNEGSKA (reference sequence). The CDR3 extends over 13 amino acids. This CDR3 is CSARDSLITEAFF.

The chain couples TRBV6-2 or TRBV6-3 to TRBJ2-5; TCRdb designates TRBD1, a call that cannot be tested without DNA. Germline values: CDR1 MNHEY, CDR2 SVGEGT. The CDR3 length is 15 residues. CDR3 protein: CASSSQQGIQETQYF.

V usage is TRBV7-3 and J usage is TRBJ2-2; the TCRdb D gene call, TRBD1, has no DNA to confirm it. Looked up from germline, CDR1 is SGHTA and CDR2 is FQGTGA. CDR3 length: 15 residues. CDR3 amino acids: CASSSGTKNTGELFF.

The V and J genes are TRBV12-3 or TRBV12-4 and TRBJ1-2; TCRdb outputs TRBD1, but without DNA this stays unchecked. The CDR3 covers 12 residues. This CDR3 is CASRGDRGPYTF.

V gene TRBV27 combines with J gene TRBJ1-4; TCRdb outputs TRBD1, but without DNA this stays unchecked. The CDR3 has 12 amino acids. Germline V lookup: CDR1 MNHEY, CDR2 SMNVEV (reference sequence). CDR3 residues: CASRQANEKLFF.

This chain connects TRBV20-1 to TRBJ1-5; TCRdb gives TRBD1 as the D gene, but with no DNA this cannot be confirmed. The CDR3 is 15 residues long. Germline CDR1 reads DFQATT; CDR2 reads SNEGSKA (reference sequence). The CDR3 reads CSARETGSTYQPQHF.